This TCR beta chain is from a study of blood T cell repertoires in COVID-19. Study in general: Italy, Spain and the United States were the sources of the convalescent and acute COVID-19 samples.

The CDR3 contains 13 residues. Germline V CDR1 and CDR2: SQVTM, ANQGSEA. With 6 bases clipped from V and 3 bases from J, the junction kept 5 bases outside the gene matches. TCRdb's copy holds only in-frame clones and misses some; the assay was immunoSEQ multiplex PCR. This sample has around 380,000 clones, with around 87% found just once. Enrolled through a virtual design, the participants were between 18 and 89 years of age and came from about two dozen US areas. The TCR comes from a young man who had recovered from COVID-19. Sequencing input: PBMCs or T cells enriched from blood (not recorded which). This chain connects TRBV29-1 to TRBJ1-1; 9 positions agree with TRBD1. CDR3 residues: CSVGDREHTEAFF. The CDR3 bases are TGCAGCGTCGGGGACAGGGAGCACACTGAAGCTTTCTTT.